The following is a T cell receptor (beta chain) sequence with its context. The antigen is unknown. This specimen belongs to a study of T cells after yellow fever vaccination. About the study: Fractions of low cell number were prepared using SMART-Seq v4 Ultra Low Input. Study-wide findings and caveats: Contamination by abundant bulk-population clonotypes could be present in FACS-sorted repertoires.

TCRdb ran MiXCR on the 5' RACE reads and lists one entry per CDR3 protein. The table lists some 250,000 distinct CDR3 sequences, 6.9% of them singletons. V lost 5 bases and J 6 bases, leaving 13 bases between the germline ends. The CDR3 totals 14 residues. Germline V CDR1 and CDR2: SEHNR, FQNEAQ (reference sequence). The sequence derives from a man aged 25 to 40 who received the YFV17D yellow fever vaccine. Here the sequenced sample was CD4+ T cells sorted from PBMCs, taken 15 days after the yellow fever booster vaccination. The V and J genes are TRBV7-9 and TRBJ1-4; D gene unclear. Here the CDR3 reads CASSGLGSHEKLFF. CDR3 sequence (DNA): TGTGCCAGCAGCGGGTTGGGCAGTCATGAAAAACTGTTTTTT.